The 23 T cell receptor beta chains given below trace back to one sample, sequenced in a study of blood T cell repertoires in COVID-19. Assay used: immunoSEQ multiplex PCR; TCRdb lists only in-frame clones, some missing. The sample consists of 170,000 or so clones, 90% to 95% of them appearing once. The material sequenced was peripheral blood. The receptors stem from a man over 45 with acute or convalescent COVID-19.

The chain carries TRBV6-1 and TRBJ1-6, with 8 nucleotides matching TRBD1. Germline CDR1 and CDR2: MNHNS and SASEGT. This CDR3 is 14 amino acids long. The J segment lost 9 bases and the V segment lost 2 bases, leaving 3 bases of the junction unmatched. The CDR3 sequence is CASSERTGRSPLHF. The DNA for the CDR3 is TGTGCCAGCAGTGAACGGACAGGGCGTTCACCCCTCCACTTT.

V and J are TRBV27 and TRBJ2-2; D may be TRBD1 (5 bases). Germline CDR1 MNHEY, CDR2 SMNVEV (reference sequence). CDR3 length: 13 residues. V dropped 2 bases and J dropped 6 bases, with 7 bases sitting between them. In DNA form, the CDR3 reads TGTGCCAGCAGTTTAACACAGGCCGGGGAGCTGTTTTTT. Its protein is CASSLTQAGELFF.

The rearrangement joins TRBV12-3 or TRBV12-4 to TRBJ2-1, with D uncertain. The CDR3 has 13 residues. V gave up 5 bases and J gave up 4 bases, with 9 bases separating them. The CDR3 DNA follows: TGTGCCAGCAGTCCCTCGAGGTACAATGAGCAGTTCTTC. It codes for CASSPSRYNEQFF.

This CDR3 is CASSSRTGYPDTQYF. CDR3 coding DNA: TGCGCCAGCAGCTCCAGGACAGGGTACCCAGATACGCAGTATTTT. The genes are TRBV5-1 and TRBJ2-3, with 8 bases fitting TRBD1. The CDR3 is made up of 15 amino acids. Per germline, CDR1 SGHRS and CDR2 YFSETQ. V shed 3 bases, J shed 4 bases, and the junction held 7 bases outside the gene matches.

The V and J genes are TRBV3-1 (or the pseudogene TRBV3-2) and TRBJ2-1; a possible D gene is TRBD2 (6 bases). The CDR3 contains 15 residues. The V end lost 4 bases, the J end lost 6 bases, and 16 bases lay between the germline ends. Germline CDR1 is LGHDT and CDR2 is YNNKEL (reference sequence). CDR3 residues: CASSRAREVSNEQFF. In nucleotides, the CDR3 is TGTGCCAGCAGCCGGGCCAGGGAGGTAAGCAATGAGCAGTTCTTC.

The chain links TRBV6-5 to TRBJ1-1; tentatively, D is TRBD1 (5 bases). Germline CDR1 and CDR2: MNHEY and SVGAGI. CDR3 length: 16 residues. Between the trimmed V and J ends, which lost 0 bases and 0 bases, there was a span of 11 bases. This CDR3 is CASSYSAGSMNTEAFF. The CDR3 DNA reads TGTGCCAGCAGTTACTCGGCAGGGTCAATGAACACTGAAGCTTTCTTT.

The gene calls are TRBV12-1 and TRBJ2-2; the table's D call, TRBD1, has no DNA check behind it. TRBV12-1 is tagged as a pseudogene. This CDR3 contains 16 residues. CDR3 DNA sequence: TGTGCCAGCAGCTCTTGCCGGGACAGGGGGCCCGGGGAGCTGTTTTTT. Amino acid sequence: CASSSCRDRGPGELFF.

J is TRBJ2-1 and V is TRBV28; TRBD2 aligns across 10 bases. Germline CDR1 reads MDHEN; CDR2 reads SYDVKM. The V and J ends lost 1 base and 3 bases, in that order; junction bases with no gene match: 3. CDR3 size: 16 residues. The CDR3 bases are TGTGCCAGCAGTTTATTAGCGGGAGGTTTCTACAATGAGCAGTTCTTC. Translation gives CASSLLAGGFYNEQFF.

V is TRBV6-5 and J is TRBJ2-3, with 7 positions matching TRBD2. This CDR3 contains 15 residues. CDR1 is MNHEY, CDR2 SVGAGI, per germline. Germline trimming cut 7 bases from V and 0 bases from J; bases unmatched to any gene: 7. For the CDR3, the DNA is TGTGCCAGCATTCCTCTAGCGGCTAGCACAGATACGCAGTATTTT. Protein product: CASIPLAASTDTQYF.

V usage is TRBV24-1 and J usage is TRBJ2-3, with D possibly TRBD1 on 6 matching bases. The V gene lost 7 bases and the J gene lost 3 bases, with 16 bases spanning the gap. This CDR3 has 15 amino acids. Germline values: CDR1 KGHDR, CDR2 SFDVKD. Here the CDR3 reads CATSERTVGTDTQYF. In DNA form, the CDR3 reads TGTGCCACCAGCGAGAGGACAGTGGGGACAGATACGCAGTATTTT.

J is TRBJ2-1 and V is TRBV7-2, with D possibly matching TRBD2 (6 bases). Germline loops: CDR1 SGHTA, CDR2 FQGNSA. The CDR3 sequence is 15 residues long. The V end was cut by 7 bases, the J end by 0 bases, with 13 bases between. Written as DNA, the CDR3 is TGTGCCAGCAACATCCGGGACTCCTCCTACAATGAGCAGTTCTTC. It translates to CASNIRDSSYNEQFF.

V and J are TRBV18 and TRBJ2-5; TRBD1 is a possible D gene (6 bases). Trimming removed 2 bases from V and 2 bases from J, with 15 bases in between. This CDR3 contains 16 residues. Per the germline V gene, CDR1 is KGHSH and CDR2 is LQKENI. The CDR3 region is CASSPNPGTLQETQYF. CDR3 DNA sequence: TGTGCCAGCTCACCAAATCCCGGGACACTGCAAGAGACCCAGTACTTC.

The V gene is TRBV9, the J gene TRBJ2-2, with D possibly TRBD1 on 7 matching bases. The CDR3 is 15 amino acids. V lost 0 bases and J 5 bases, leaving 11 bases between the germline ends. Germline V gene sequence: CDR1 SGDLS, CDR2 YYNGEE. CDR3 sequence: CASSVGQGGTGELFF. DNA of the CDR3: TGTGCCAGCAGCGTAGGACAGGGAGGTACCGGGGAGCTGTTTTTT.

The rearrangement uses TRBV4-2 and TRBJ1-2; D perhaps matches TRBD1 (5 bases). Germline lookup yields CDR1 LGHNA and CDR2 YNFKEQ. Trimming took 4 bases from V and 4 from J, leaving 16 bases between them. The CDR3 is made up of 15 amino acids. Here the CDR3 DNA reads TGTGCCAGCAGCCCCAACCCGGGACTTAGCTATGGCTACACCTTC. Translating it yields CASSPNPGLSYGYTF.

The chain combines TRBV11-2 with TRBJ2-7; 14 bases are a match to TRBD2. From germline, CDR1 is SGHAT and CDR2 FQNNGV. The V gene end was trimmed by 5 bases and the J gene end by 2 bases; junction bases not matched to a gene: 8. The CDR3 runs 17 residues. The CDR3 DNA follows: TGTGCCAGCAGCCGAGGACTAGCGGGGGGCAATGCCTACGAGCAGTACGTC. This gives the protein CASSRGLAGGNAYEQYV.

The rearrangement links TRBV5-1 to TRBJ2-2, with D perhaps TRBD1 (5 bases). The CDR3 has 14 residues. V lost 4 bases and J 1 base, leaving 8 bases between the germline ends. The germline CDR1 and CDR2 sequences are SGHRS and YFSETQ. CDR3 loop: CASSRTGNTGELFF. The CDR3 DNA reads as TGCGCCAGCAGCCGAACAGGGAACACCGGGGAGCTGTTTTTT. Based on the CDR3 plus reference TRBV5-1 and TRBJ2-2, the full variable domain is KAGVTQTPRYLIKTRGQQVTLSCSPISGHRSVSWYQQTPGQGLQFLFEYFSETQRNKGNFPGRFSGRQFSNSRSEMNVSTLELGDSALYLCASSRTGNTGELFFGEGSRLTVL.

Notes on this clone: One junction end does not reproduce the germline sequence, and a read error may be involved. The rearrangement joins TRBV5-5 to TRBJ2-3; 12 bases line up with TRBD2. CDR3 length equals 16 residues. CDR1 and CDR2 (germline): SGHKS, YYEKEE (reference sequence). For the CDR3, the DNA is TGTGCCAGCAGCAAACAACTAGCGGGGGGCACTGATACGCAGTATTTT. This translates into CASSKQLAGGTDTQYF.

The chain carries TRBV5-4 and TRBJ1-1, with D possibly being TRBD1 (6 bases). The germline CDR1 and CDR2 sequences are SGHNT and YYREEE (reference sequence). The CDR3 spans 14 residues. Trimming removed 4 bases from V and 2 bases from J, with 12 bases in between. The CDR3, as DNA: TGTGCCAGCAGCCTGACAGGAGCAAACACTGAAGCTTTCTTT. Translated, it gives CASSLTGANTEAFF.

This chain links TRBV6-5 with TRBJ2-2; 7 positions agree with TRBD1. This CDR3 has 13 residues. Trimming removed 11 bases from V and 7 bases from J; junction bases left unmatched: 10. Germline loops: CDR1 MNHEY, CDR2 SVGAGI. The CDR3 protein is CASRQGVGGELFF. The CDR3 nucleotides read TGTGCCTCGCGCCAGGGGGTTGGCGGGGAGCTGTTTTTT.

The chain joins TRBV19 to TRBJ1-2; D possibly corresponds to TRBD1 (6 bases). The CDR3 covers 14 residues. Germline V CDR1 and CDR2: LNHDA, SQIVND (reference sequence). Trimming removed 4 bases from V and 7 bases from J, with 16 bases in between. CDR3 sequence (DNA): TGTGCCAGTAGTAAGGCAGGGGCCCTGTCTGGCTACACCTTC. This gives the protein CASSKAGALSGYTF. The full variable domain, completed using reference TRBV19 and TRBJ1-2, is DGGITQSPKYLFRKEGQNVTLSCEQNLNHDAMYWYRQDPGQGLRLIYYSQIVNDFQKGDIAEGYSVSREKKESFPLTVTSAQKNPTAFYLCASSKAGALSGYTFGSGTRLTVV.

V usage is TRBV29-1 and J usage is TRBJ1-1; D is unresolved. The length of the CDR3 is 13 residues. The V gene's germline CDR1 is SQVTM and CDR2 ANQGSEA. V lost 2 bases and J 3 bases, leaving 10 bases between the germline ends. In DNA, the CDR3 is TGCAGCGTTGAACGGAGAGGCGACACTGAAGCTTTCTTT. It translates to CSVERRGDTEAFF.

CDR3 loop: CASNPGLAVVEQYF. For the CDR3, the DNA is TGTGCCAGCAACCCGGGGTTAGCGGTCGTCGAGCAGTACTTC. This chain joins TRBV9 and TRBJ2-7, with D possibly TRBD2 on 6 matching bases. The ends were cut back, 6 bases at V and 6 bases at J, with 19 bases in the middle. The germline V gene encodes CDR1 SGDLS and CDR2 YYNGEE. This CDR3 spans 14 amino acids. Drawing the rest from reference TRBV9 and TRBJ2-7, the complete variable domain is DSGVTQTPKHLITATGQRVTLRCSPRSGDLSVYWYQQSLDQGLQFLIQYYNGEERAKGNILERFSAQQFPDLHSELNLSSLELGDSALYFCASNPGLAVVEQYFGPGTRLTVT.

The rearrangement joins TRBV6-6 to TRBJ1-2, with TRBD1 matching 8 bases. J gave up 8 bases and V 5 bases, and 19 bases lay outside the gene matches. This CDR3 comprises 17 residues. CDR1 MNHNY and CDR2 SVGAGI come from the germline V gene (reference sequence). As DNA, the CDR3 is TGTGCCAGCAGTCGAACGAAGGAAAGGGCAGGGGGCAGGGGCTACACCTTC. Translating gives CASSRTKERAGGRGYTF.